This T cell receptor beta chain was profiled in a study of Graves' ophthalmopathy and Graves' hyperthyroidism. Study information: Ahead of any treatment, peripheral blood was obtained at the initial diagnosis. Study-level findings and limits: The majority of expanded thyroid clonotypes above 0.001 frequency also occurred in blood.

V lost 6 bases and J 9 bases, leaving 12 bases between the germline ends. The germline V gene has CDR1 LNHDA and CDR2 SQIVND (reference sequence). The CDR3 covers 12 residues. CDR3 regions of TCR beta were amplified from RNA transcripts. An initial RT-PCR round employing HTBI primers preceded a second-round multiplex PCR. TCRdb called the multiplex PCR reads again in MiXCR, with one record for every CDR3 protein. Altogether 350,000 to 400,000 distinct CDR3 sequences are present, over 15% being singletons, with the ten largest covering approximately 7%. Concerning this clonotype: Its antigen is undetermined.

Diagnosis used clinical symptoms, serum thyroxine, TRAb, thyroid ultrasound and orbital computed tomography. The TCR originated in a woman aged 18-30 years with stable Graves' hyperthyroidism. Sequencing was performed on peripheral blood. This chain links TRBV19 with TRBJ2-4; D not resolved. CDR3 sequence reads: CASSRTESIQYF. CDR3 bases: TGTGCCAGTAGCCGCACCGAAAGCATTCAGTACTTC.